The 26 T cell receptor beta chains listed next were all sequenced from one sample in a study of T cell responses to AZD1222 COVID-19 vaccine. Measured with immunoSEQ multiplex PCR; TCRdb has only the in-frame clones, and not every one. The sample has around 110,000 clones; roughly 84% are singletons. The input for sequencing was peripheral blood, taken on day 0 of AZD1222 vaccination. The receptors shown here come from an adult in good health.

Only one count was recorded for this clone. The V call is TRBV5-6, the J call TRBJ1-2; the D gene is possibly TRBD1 (5 bases). This CDR3 comprises 13 residues. V was clipped by 1 base and J by 4 bases, with 8 bases between them. Germline values: CDR1 SGHDT, CDR2 YYEEEE. The CDR3 sequence: CASSLPGPYGYTF. As DNA, the CDR3 is TGTGCCAGCAGCTTGCCAGGGCCCTATGGCTACACCTTC. Looking up the rest from reference TRBV5-6 and TRBJ1-2 gives the full variable domain: DAGVTQSPTHLIKTRGQQVTLRCSPKSGHDTVSWYQQALGQGPQFIFQYYEEEERQRGNFPDRFSGHQFPNYSSELNVNALLLGDSALYLCASSLPGPYGYTFGSGTRLTVV.

CDR3 nucleotide sequence: TGTGCCAGCAGCTTATCGATGGCCAACAATGAGCAGTTCTTC. It encodes CASSLSMANNEQFF. The gene calls are TRBV11-2 and TRBJ2-1; D is ambiguous. Germline V gives CDR1 SGHAT, CDR2 FQNNGV. Trimming took off 2 bases at V and 5 bases at J, with 10 bases between the two ends. The CDR3 is made up of 14 amino acids.

CDR3 nucleotides: TGCGCCAGCAGCCAAGATCAAGGGGGGTTGAACACTGAAGCTTTCTTT. It codes for CASSQDQGGLNTEAFF. The rearrangement joins TRBV4-3 to TRBJ1-1, with D tentatively TRBD1 (6 bases). Germline V gives CDR1 LGHNA, CDR2 YSLEER. Trimming left V 0 bases short and J 0 bases short, with 11 bases between. This CDR3 spans 16 amino acids.

This chain joins TRBV7-2 and TRBJ1-5; D is uncertain. Trimming removed 3 bases at V and 9 bases at J, with 15 bases between. The germline CDR1 and CDR2 sequences are SGHTA and FQGNSA. The CDR3 sequence is 14 residues long. In nucleotides, the CDR3 is TGTGCCAGCAGCTTGGACGGCGTACCCAGGCCCCAGCATTTT. As protein: CASSLDGVPRPQHF.

J is TRBJ2-1 and V is TRBV7-2, with a possible D match to TRBD1 (5 bases). The CDR3 contains 15 residues. From germline, CDR1 is SGHTA and CDR2 FQGNSA. Trimming took 1 base from V and 6 from J, leaving 13 bases between them. CDR3 DNA sequence: TGTGCCAGCAGCTTAGACGTAGGGGTTGGCAATGAGCAGTTCTTC. Translating it yields CASSLDVGVGNEQFF.

V usage is TRBV6-5 and J usage is TRBJ2-7, with a possible D match to TRBD1 (5 bases). V was clipped by 0 bases and J by 6 bases, with 18 bases between them. Per the germline V gene, CDR1 is MNHEY and CDR2 is SVGAGI. The length of the CDR3 is 16 residues. CDR3 region: CASSYSRGAVLGEQYF. The CDR3 DNA reads TGTGCCAGCAGTTACTCTAGGGGCGCGGTTCTCGGCGAGCAGTACTTC.

This clone was detected once. The CDR3 is CASSHAVRPSGNTIYF. The CDR3 nucleotides are TGTGCCAGCAGTCACGCAGTCCGGCCCTCTGGAAACACCATATATTTT. The chain joins TRBV28 to TRBJ1-3; D unresolved. The germline gives CDR1 MDHEN, CDR2 SYDVKM. V was shortened by 5 bases and J by 0 bases, with 14 bases between the two germline ends. This CDR3 has 16 amino acids.

This clone turned up a few times. The chain links TRBV7-9 to TRBJ2-3, with 9 bases aligning to TRBD2. Germline values: CDR1 SEHNR, CDR2 FQNEAQ (reference sequence). This CDR3 has 15 residues. The junction had 9 bases not matched to a gene; V was cut back by 4 bases and J by 7 bases. The CDR3, as DNA: TGTGCCAGCAGCTATGAGCGGGGGGCCTCCAATACGCAGTATTTT. Amino acids: CASSYERGASNTQYF.

The chain joins TRBV28 to TRBJ2-1, with 8 nucleotides matching TRBD1. The germline gives CDR1 MDHEN, CDR2 SYDVKM. J was trimmed by 0 bases and V by 5 bases; bases with no gene match: 18. There are 20 residues in the CDR3. The CDR3 here is CASSHQDRGGGMSSYNEQFF. CDR3 DNA: TGTGCCAGCAGTCATCAAGACAGGGGCGGCGGGATGAGCTCCTACAATGAGCAGTTCTTC. Variable domain in full (rest from reference TRBV28 and TRBJ2-1): DVKVTQSSRYLVKRTGEKVFLECVQDMDHENMFWYRQDPGLGLRLIYFSYDVKMKEKGDIPEGYSVSREKKERFSLILESASTNQTSMYLCASSHQDRGGGMSSYNEQFFGPGTRLTVL.

The chain combines TRBV19 with TRBJ2-7; TRBD1 matches 7 bases. The ends lost 6 bases at V and 4 bases at J; junction bases unmatched: 12. The CDR3 is 15 residues long. CDR1 is LNHDA and CDR2 is SQIVND in the germline V gene (reference sequence). The CDR3 region is CASRSRPGQTYEQYF. The DNA for the CDR3 is TGTGCCAGTAGGAGTCGTCCGGGACAGACTTACGAGCAGTACTTC.

V gene TRBV2 combines with J gene TRBJ2-7; 13 bases align to TRBD2. This CDR3 is built from 16 residues. CDR1 and CDR2 from the germline V gene are SNHLY and FYNNEI. Trimming took 4 bases from V and 2 from J; bases not matched to a gene: 5. The CDR3 spells CASSAKLAGGPYEQYF. The CDR3 nucleotides read TGTGCCAGCAGTGCGAAACTAGCGGGGGGGCCCTACGAGCAGTACTTC.

The chain joins TRBV12-3 or TRBV12-4 to TRBJ1-2, with TRBD1 matching over 7 bases. CDR3 length equals 13 residues. The junction had 7 bases not matched to a gene; V was cut back by 5 bases and J by 7 bases. CDR3 amino acids: CASSPRQGPGYTF. CDR3 nucleotides: TGTGCCAGCAGTCCCAGACAGGGACCTGGCTACACCTTC.

The genes are TRBV28 and TRBJ1-5, with 7 bases aligning to TRBD1. There are 14 residues in the CDR3. With 7 bases clipped from V and 3 bases from J, the junction kept 6 bases outside the gene matches. Germline lookup yields CDR1 MDHEN and CDR2 SYDVKM. CDR3 residues: CASTDRVDNQPQHF. The CDR3 DNA is TGTGCCAGCACCGACAGGGTGGACAATCAGCCCCAGCATTTT.

The genes are TRBV6-1 and TRBJ2-7; perhaps TRBD2 as D (5 bases). V lost 2 bases to trimming and J lost 2 bases, with 10 bases between them. The CDR3 length is 14 residues. Germline-derived CDR1 and CDR2 are MNHNS and SASEGT. The CDR3: CASSELAGPYEQYF. The CDR3 DNA sequence: TGTGCCAGCAGTGAACTGGCGGGTCCCTACGAGCAGTACTTC.

This rearrangement joins TRBV4-2 to TRBJ1-5; a weak D match, TRBD1 (6 bases). This CDR3 has 17 amino acids. Germline CDR1 is LGHNA and CDR2 is YNFKEQ. V was shortened by 4 bases and J by 0 bases, with 16 bases between the two germline ends. CDR3 sequence reads: CASSRAGTSNSNQPQHF. The CDR3 coding sequence is TGTGCCAGCAGCCGCGCCGGGACAAGTAATAGCAATCAGCCCCAGCATTTT.

The chain is built from TRBV7-3 and TRBJ2-1; TRBD2 agrees at 9 bases. After removal of 5 bases from V and 2 bases from J, the junction contained 4 bases not matched to a gene. CDR1 and CDR2 (germline): SGHTA, FQGTGA. The CDR3 extends over 15 amino acids. In DNA, the CDR3 is TGTGCCAGCAGCATCCAGCGGGAGGCCTACAATGAGCAGTTCTTC. Translated: CASSIQREAYNEQFF.

This clone was seen a single time. This chain uses TRBV30 with TRBJ1-3; D possibly corresponds to TRBD1 (5 bases). Germline V gene sequence: CDR1 GTSNPN, CDR2 SVGIG (reference sequence). V dropped 4 bases and J dropped 3 bases, with 13 bases sitting between them. The CDR3 contains 14 residues. The DNA for the CDR3 is TGTGCCTGGACGGGGGGTTTCCTTGGAAACACCATATATTTT. Its translation: CAWTGGFLGNTIYF.

This chain links TRBV6-5 with TRBJ2-5; 14 bases are shared with TRBD2. V trimming: 6 bases; J trimming: 5 bases; junction bases outside the gene matches: 5. This CDR3 contains 15 residues. CDR1 and CDR2 from the germline V gene are MNHEY and SVGAGI. The CDR3 loop reads CASSRLAGGDETQYF. The DNA of the CDR3 is TGTGCCAGCAGCCGACTAGCGGGAGGGGATGAGACCCAGTACTTC.

This rearrangement joins TRBV4-2 to TRBJ2-3, with 7 bases identical to TRBD2. Per germline, CDR1 LGHNA and CDR2 YNFKEQ. V dropped 1 base and J dropped 3; count of bases not matched to a gene: 7. This CDR3 contains 16 residues. The CDR3 here is CASSQAYGEGTDTQYF. In DNA form, the CDR3 reads TGTGCCAGCAGCCAAGCCTACGGGGAGGGGACAGATACGCAGTATTTT.

The CDR3 loop is CASSYRVSYEQYF. CDR3 bases: TGTGCCAGCAGCTACAGGGTCTCCTACGAGCAGTACTTC. The V gene is TRBV13, the J gene TRBJ2-7, with TRBD1 as a possible D gene (6 bases). CDR1 and CDR2 from the germline V gene are PRHDT and FYEKMQ (reference sequence). The CDR3 totals 13 residues. V lost 4 bases and J 0 bases, leaving 7 bases between the germline ends. Filled out from reference TRBV13 and TRBJ2-7, the complete variable domain reads AAGVIQSPRHLIKEKRETATLKCYPIPRHDTVYWYQQGPGQDPQFLISFYEKMQSDKGSIPDRFSAQQFSDYHSELNMSSLELGDSALYFCASSYRVSYEQYFGPGTRLTVT.

This clone has a handful of counts. This chain joins TRBV24-1 and TRBJ2-1; a possible D gene is TRBD2 (5 bases). In germline, CDR1 is KGHDR, CDR2 SFDVKD. V shed 5 bases and J shed 4 bases, with 14 bases lying between them. CDR3 length: 15 amino acids. The CDR3 DNA follows: TGTGCCACCAGTGTATCCAGCGGAAGATACAATGAGCAGTTCTTC. It translates to CATSVSSGRYNEQFF.

The chain links TRBV7-2 to TRBJ1-4; TRBD1 might be the D (5 bases). V was pared by 8 bases and J by 8 bases, with 15 bases between. The CDR3 loop spans 13 amino acids. Germline CDR1 reads SGHTA; CDR2 reads FQGNSA. CDR3 nucleotide sequence: TGTGCCAGCCGTGGGGGGTTGAGGGAAAAACTGTTTTTT. This translates into CASRGGLREKLFF.

The genes are TRBV12-3 or TRBV12-4 and TRBJ1-2; no firm D call. The CDR3 has 13 amino acids. V was pared by 4 bases and J by 2 bases, with 8 bases between. The CDR3, as DNA: TGTGCCAGCAGTTATAGAGGAAACTATGGCTACACCTTC. It translates to CASSYRGNYGYTF.

Note on this clone: The sample has other DNA sequences that encode this CDR3 too. This rearrangement joins TRBV12-3 or TRBV12-4 to TRBJ1-3; D unclear. The CDR3 length is 11 residues. Trimming cost V 6 bases and J 4 bases, with 4 bases left between them. CDR3 residues: CASSLGNTIYF. CDR3 in DNA: TGTGCCAGCAGCTTGGGAAACACCATATATTTT.

The chain combines TRBV5-8 with TRBJ1-5; no reliable D call. The germline V and J ends were trimmed by 6 bases and 10 bases, with 8 bases remaining between them. The germline V gene encodes CDR1 SGHTS and CDR2 YDEGEE. The CDR3 has 10 amino acids. DNA of the CDR3: TGTGCCAGCACCGGGGAACCCCAGCATTTT. This codes for CASTGEPQHF.

The chain employs TRBV9 and TRBJ2-3; no definite D call. The CDR3 is 15 amino acids. Germline loops: CDR1 SGDLS, CDR2 YYNGEE. With 3 bases removed from V and 4 bases from J, the gap between germline ends came to 15 bases. The CDR3 sequence is CASSALGQESDTQYF. CDR3 DNA: TGTGCCAGCAGCGCCCTTGGCCAGGAATCAGATACGCAGTATTTT.